The 21 T cell receptor beta chains in this list originate from one sample, sequenced in a study of blood T cell repertoires in COVID-19. Data came from immunoSEQ multiplex PCR; TCRdb stores just in-frame clones and leaves some out. The data hold roughly 500,000 clones, with roughly 87% observed a single time. Sequencing was carried out using peripheral blood. These receptors were obtained from a man aged 18-30 years with COVID-19, enrolled during active disease.

V usage is TRBV18 and J usage is TRBJ2-7; 9 bases line up with TRBD2. V gave up 2 bases and J gave up 2 bases; unmatched junction bases: 4. Looked up from germline, CDR1 is KGHSH and CDR2 is LQKENI. The CDR3 consists of 15 residues. For the CDR3, the DNA is TGTGCCAGCTCACCATCGAGCGGGGGGACCTACGAGCAGTACTTC. It codes for CASSPSSGGTYEQYF.

The chain recombines TRBV2 with TRBJ2-1; D is possibly TRBD2 (6 bases). CDR3 length: 14 amino acids. Germline lookup yields CDR1 SNHLY and CDR2 FYNNEI. V gave up 8 bases and J gave up 4 bases, with 15 bases separating them. The CDR3 is CASGGLLGYNEQFF. The CDR3 DNA reads as TGTGCCAGCGGAGGGTTGCTAGGGTACAATGAGCAGTTCTTC.

The chain uses TRBV20-1 and TRBJ1-2; TRBD1 matches at 7 bases. The CDR3 has 11 residues. V gave up 6 bases and J gave up 14 bases; unmatched junction bases: 12. The germline CDR1 and CDR2 sequences are DFQATT and SNEGSKA (reference sequence). CDR3 nucleotide sequence: TGCAGTGCAGAAATACAGGGGACAAGAACCTTC. Its translation is CSAEIQGTRTF.

The V gene is TRBV5-1, the J gene TRBJ2-3, with a weak D call TRBD2 (6 bases). The ends were cut back, 4 bases at V and 0 bases at J, with 18 bases in the middle. Looked up from germline, CDR1 is SGHRS and CDR2 is YFSETQ. The CDR3 contains 17 residues. CDR3 nucleotide sequence: TGCGCCAGCAGCGGGCGGGGACCCCTATTTAGCACAGATACGCAGTATTTT. It yields the protein CASSGRGPLFSTDTQYF. The variable domain in full, with the rest retrieved from reference TRBV5-1 and TRBJ2-3, is KAGVTQTPRYLIKTRGQQVTLSCSPISGHRSVSWYQQTPGQGLQFLFEYFSETQRNKGNFPGRFSGRQFSNSRSEMNVSTLELGDSALYLCASSGRGPLFSTDTQYFGPGTRLTVL.

This chain connects TRBV5-1 to TRBJ2-5, with 10 bases that match TRBD2. This CDR3 region has 14 residues. The J segment lost 10 bases and the V segment lost 1 base, leaving 7 bases of the junction unmatched. Looked up from germline, CDR1 is SGHRS and CDR2 is YFSETQ. The CDR3 sequence is CASSLTSGTSIQYF. CDR3 DNA sequence: TGCGCCAGCAGCTTGACTAGCGGGACCTCTATCCAGTACTTC.

The genes are TRBV2 and TRBJ2-1; 10 bases match TRBD2. CDR1 is SNHLY, CDR2 FYNNEI, per germline. Losses at the gene ends were 6 bases for V and 1 base for J; bases not matched to a gene: 3. The CDR3 contains 15 residues. In DNA form, the CDR3 reads TGTGCCAGCAGCGTACTAGCGGGATCCTACAATGAGCAGTTCTTC. Translated: CASSVLAGSYNEQFF.

The rearrangement links TRBV13 to TRBJ2-4; D is ambiguous. The CDR3 covers 13 residues. V was trimmed by 0 bases and J by 4 bases, leaving 4 bases between them. Looked up from germline, CDR1 is PRHDT and CDR2 is FYEKMQ (reference sequence). The DNA of the CDR3 is TGTGCCAGCAGCTTAGGACAGAAAAACATTCAGTACTTC. Translating it yields CASSLGQKNIQYF.

J is TRBJ1-4 and V is TRBV4-1; 7 positions agree with TRBD1. Germline CDR1 MGHRA, CDR2 YSYEKL. The ends lost 1 base at V and 8 bases at J; junction bases unmatched: 10. The CDR3 covers 16 residues. The CDR3 reads CASSQVGGTGEEKLFF. CDR3 nucleotides: TGCGCCAGCAGCCAAGTAGGGGGAACAGGGGAGGAAAAACTGTTTTTT.

The chain links TRBV12-5 to TRBJ2-1; 8 bases are a match to TRBD2. Germline CDR1 and CDR2: LGHNT and FRNRAP. This CDR3 comprises 16 residues. The J segment lost 6 bases and the V segment lost 0 bases, leaving 7 bases of the junction unmatched. The CDR3 nucleotides read TGTGCTAGTGGTTTGGTACTCACTAGCGGCGGCAATGAGCAGTTCTTC. Its translation is CASGLVLTSGGNEQFF.

This clone has a single count. The J gene is TRBJ2-2, the V gene TRBV5-6; D is uncertain. The CDR3 totals 16 residues. The V gene's germline CDR1 is SGHDT and CDR2 YYEEEE. Trimming removed 2 bases at V and 2 bases at J, with 13 bases between. CDR3 sequence (DNA): TGTGCCAGCAGCTTCGCCCAAGGAGCCAACACCGGGGAGCTGTTTTTT. This translates into CASSFAQGANTGELFF.

CDR3 DNA sequence: TGTGCCAGCAGCAAAGATCGAACTTACAATGAGCAGTTCTTC. This sequence encodes CASSKDRTYNEQFF. The chain employs TRBV5-8 and TRBJ2-1; no reliable D call. The germline V gene has CDR1 SGHTS and CDR2 YDEGEE. Trimming left V 4 bases short and J 4 bases short, with 12 bases between. This CDR3 has 14 amino acids.

The chain is built from TRBV5-1 and TRBJ1-1; the match to TRBD1 covers 7 bases. V shed 1 base and J 6 bases; nucleotides not matched to a gene: 9. Germline V CDR1 and CDR2: SGHRS, YFSETQ. CDR3 length: 15 amino acids. CDR3 nucleotide sequence: TGCGCCAGCAGCTTGAATTCCTACAGGGGCGCTGAAGCTTTCTTT. Encoded protein: CASSLNSYRGAEAFF. The full variable domain, completed using reference TRBV5-1 and TRBJ1-1, is KAGVTQTPRYLIKTRGQQVTLSCSPISGHRSVSWYQQTPGQGLQFLFEYFSETQRNKGNFPGRFSGRQFSNSRSEMNVSTLELGDSALYLCASSLNSYRGAEAFFGQGTRLTVV.

The rearrangement links TRBV28 to TRBJ2-3, with 9 nucleotides matching TRBD1. The CDR3 is 17 amino acids. V gave up 5 bases and J gave up 4 bases; unmatched junction bases: 13. The germline V gene has CDR1 MDHEN and CDR2 SYDVKM. The CDR3 coding sequence is TGTGCCAGCAGTAGGATACCGGGACAGGGTATCCCAGATACGCAGTATTTT. Its translation is CASSRIPGQGIPDTQYF. Together with reference TRBV28 and TRBJ2-3, the CDR3 gives the full variable domain: DVKVTQSSRYLVKRTGEKVFLECVQDMDHENMFWYRQDPGLGLRLIYFSYDVKMKEKGDIPEGYSVSREKKERFSLILESASTNQTSMYLCASSRIPGQGIPDTQYFGPGTRLTVL.

The J gene is TRBJ2-1, the V gene TRBV7-2; TRBD2 matches 9 bases. V was clipped by 0 bases and J by 4 bases; unmatched bases: 4. Germline CDR1 SGHTA, CDR2 FQGNSA. This CDR3 comprises 16 residues. The CDR3 here is CASSLAPAGGYNEQFF. CDR3 sequence (DNA): TGTGCCAGCAGCTTAGCACCAGCGGGAGGTTACAATGAGCAGTTCTTC.

The V call is TRBV15, the J call TRBJ2-7, with D possibly being TRBD2 (5 bases). Trimming left V 1 base short and J 6 bases short, with 22 bases between. The CDR3 covers 17 residues. The germline V gene encodes CDR1 LNHNV and CDR2 YYDKDF (reference sequence). The CDR3 loop is CATSRAQLVAGVPEQYF. The CDR3 coding sequence is TGTGCCACCAGCAGAGCCCAACTAGTCGCGGGTGTACCCGAGCAGTACTTC.

This chain joins TRBV19 and TRBJ1-2; no definite D call. V was shortened by 6 bases and J by 7 bases, with 12 bases between the two germline ends. The CDR3 runs to 12 residues. Per germline, CDR1 LNHDA and CDR2 SQIVND (reference sequence). The CDR3, as DNA: TGTGCCAGTAGATCGGGTGCGTCTGGCTACACCTTC. It encodes CASRSGASGYTF.

This chain links TRBV19 with TRBJ2-3, with unresolved D. The V end was cut by 1 base, the J end by 1 base, with 6 bases between. The germline CDR1 and CDR2 sequences are LNHDA and SQIVND (reference sequence). This CDR3 is 14 amino acids long. The CDR3 is CASSIASGTDTQYF. The CDR3 DNA is TGTGCCAGTAGTATAGCTTCTGGCACAGATACGCAGTATTTT.

The chain combines TRBV11-2 with TRBJ2-1; D might be TRBD2 (6 bases). The CDR3 spans 14 residues. CDR1 is SGHAT and CDR2 is FQNNGV in the germline V gene. V was cut by 0 bases and J by 8 bases, with 11 bases left in between. This chain's CDR3 is CASSLDTTSHEQFF. The CDR3 coding sequence is TGTGCCAGCAGCTTAGATACGACTAGTCATGAGCAGTTCTTC.

About this clone itself: The sample holds other DNA sequences that translate to the same CDR3. This rearrangement joins TRBV18 to TRBJ2-3, with D possibly TRBD1 on 6 matching bases. V was trimmed by 3 bases and J by 2 bases, leaving 9 bases between them. Germline CDR1 reads KGHSH; CDR2 reads LQKENI. This CDR3 is built from 14 residues. CDR3 sequence reads: CASSPRQDTDTQYF. The CDR3 bases are TGTGCCAGCTCACCGCGACAGGACACAGATACGCAGTATTTT.

This clone was counted only a few times. V and J are TRBV6-1 and TRBJ1-6, with D maybe TRBD1 (6 bases). The CDR3 loop spans 17 amino acids. Trimming removed 1 base at V and 3 bases at J, with 13 bases between. Looked up from germline, CDR1 is MNHNS and CDR2 is SASEGT. The CDR3 here is CASSEGRGIGYNSPLHF. The CDR3 DNA follows: TGTGCCAGCAGTGAAGGCAGGGGCATTGGCTATAATTCACCCCTCCACTTT.

The genes are TRBV27 and TRBJ1-6, with D unclear. Germline V gives CDR1 MNHEY, CDR2 SMNVEV (reference sequence). There are 15 residues in the CDR3. V lost 8 bases and J lost 7, with 18 bases in between. This chain's CDR3 is CASSTSGRHNSPLHF. DNA of the CDR3: TGTGCCAGCTCCACGAGCGGCAGGCACAATTCACCCCTCCACTTT.